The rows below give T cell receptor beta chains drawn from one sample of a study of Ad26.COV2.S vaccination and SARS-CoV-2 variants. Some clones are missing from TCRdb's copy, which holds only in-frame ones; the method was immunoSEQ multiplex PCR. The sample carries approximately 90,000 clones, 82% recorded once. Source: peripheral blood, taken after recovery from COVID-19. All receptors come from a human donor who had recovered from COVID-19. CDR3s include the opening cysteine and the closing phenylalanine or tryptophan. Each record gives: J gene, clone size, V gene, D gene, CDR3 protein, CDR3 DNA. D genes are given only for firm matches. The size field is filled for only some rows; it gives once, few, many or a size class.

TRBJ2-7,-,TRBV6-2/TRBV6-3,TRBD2,CASSSTSGTSGRVYEQYF,TGTGCCAGCAGTTCTACTTCCGGGACTAGCGGGAGGGTCTACGAGCAGTACTTC
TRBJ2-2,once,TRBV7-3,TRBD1,CASSPGQHTGELFF,TGTGCCAGCAGCCCGGGACAGCACACCGGGGAGCTGTTTTTT
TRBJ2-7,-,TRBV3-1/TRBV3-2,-,CASSNRQAHAYEQYF,TGTGCCAGCAGCAACCGACAGGCCCACGCCTACGAGCAGTACTTC
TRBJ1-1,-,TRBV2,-,CASRGRGPVGTEAFF,TGTGCCAGCAGGGGGAGGGGTCCCGTGGGAACTGAAGCTTTCTTT
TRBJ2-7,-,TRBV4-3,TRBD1,CASSLHRDRDILSSYEQYF,TGCGCCAGCAGCCTACACCGGGACAGGGATATTCTCAGCTCCTACGAGCAGTACTTC
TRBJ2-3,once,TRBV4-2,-,CASSQEWGTDTQYF,TGTGCCAGCAGCCAAGAATGGGGCACAGATACGCAGTATTTT
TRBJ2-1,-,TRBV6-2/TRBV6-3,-,CASSYALAPTRNEQFF,TGTGCCAGCAGTTATGCTTTAGCTCCCACCCGCAATGAGCAGTTCTTC
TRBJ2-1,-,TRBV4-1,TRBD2,CASSQQISGPYNEQFF,TGCGCCAGCAGCCAGCAAATTAGCGGGCCCTACAATGAGCAGTTCTTC
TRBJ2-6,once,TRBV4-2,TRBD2,CASSQEGRAPGLLQAGANVLTF,TGTGCCAGCAGCCAAGAAGGGAGGGCCCCGGGACTGCTTCAGGCTGGGGCCAACGTCCTGACTTTC
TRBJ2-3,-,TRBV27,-,CASSSQGSVADTQYF,TGTGCCAGCAGTTCACAGGGTTCGGTGGCAGATACGCAGTATTTT
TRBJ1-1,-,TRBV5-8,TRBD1,CASSQFGQGITEAFF,TGTGCCAGCAGCCAATTCGGACAGGGGATCACTGAAGCTTTCTTT
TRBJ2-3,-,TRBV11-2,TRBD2,CASSSETSGTDTQYF,TGTGCCAGCAGCTCGGAGACTAGCGGAACAGATACGCAGTATTTT
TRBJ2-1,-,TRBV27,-,CASSLTTYNEQFF,TGTGCCAGCAGTTTAACCACCTACAATGAGCAGTTCTTC
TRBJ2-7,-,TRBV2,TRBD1,CASRATGAEQYF,TGTGCCAGCAGGGCGACAGGGGCCGAGCAGTACTTC
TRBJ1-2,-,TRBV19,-,CASTTRKREGYTF,TGTGCCAGTACCACCAGGAAGAGGGAGGGCTACACCTTC
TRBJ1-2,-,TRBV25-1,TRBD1,CASSAQGERGYTF,TGTGCCAGCAGCGCGCAGGGGGAGCGTGGCTACACCTTC
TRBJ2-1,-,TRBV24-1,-,CATSDGRNEQFF,TGTGCCACCAGTGACGGGCGGAATGAGCAGTTCTTC
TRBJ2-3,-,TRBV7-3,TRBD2,CASTLGSGRGADTQYF,TGTGCCAGCACCCTAGGTAGCGGGAGAGGCGCAGATACGCAGTATTTT
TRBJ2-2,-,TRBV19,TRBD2,CASSIGSGSGELFF,TGTGCCAGTAGTATAGGTAGCGGGAGCGGGGAGCTGTTTTTT
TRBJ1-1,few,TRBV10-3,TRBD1,CAISESGQGGTEAFF,TGTGCCATCAGTGAAAGTGGACAGGGGGGCACTGAAGCTTTCTTT
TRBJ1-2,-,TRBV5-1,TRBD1,CASSLEGTGTYGYTF,TGCGCCAGCAGCTTGGAAGGGACAGGGACCTATGGCTACACCTTC
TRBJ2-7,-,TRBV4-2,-,CASSQDFRVGQRYF,TGTGCCAGCAGCCAAGACTTTAGGGTAGGCCAACGGTACTTC
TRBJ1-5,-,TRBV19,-,CASRSQDSRVSNQPQHF,TGTGCCAGTAGGAGTCAAGACAGTAGAGTTAGCAATCAGCCCCAGCATTTT
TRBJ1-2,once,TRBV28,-,CASSTTDYGYTF,TGTGCCAGCAGTACGACGGACTATGGCTACACCTTC
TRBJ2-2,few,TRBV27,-,CASSFQTGNTGELFF,TGTGCCAGCAGTTTTCAGACAGGGAACACCGGGGAGCTGTTTTTT
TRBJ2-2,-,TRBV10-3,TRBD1,CAISEWGTGGANTGELFF,TGTGCCATCAGTGAGTGGGGGACAGGGGGCGCGAACACCGGGGAGCTGTTTTTT
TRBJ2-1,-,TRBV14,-,CASSQVAGIEQFF,TGTGCCAGCAGCCAAGTGGCAGGGATTGAGCAGTTCTTC
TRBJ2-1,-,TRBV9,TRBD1,CASSGGQGLDNEQFF,TGTGCCAGCAGCGGCGGACAGGGTCTCGACAATGAGCAGTTCTTC